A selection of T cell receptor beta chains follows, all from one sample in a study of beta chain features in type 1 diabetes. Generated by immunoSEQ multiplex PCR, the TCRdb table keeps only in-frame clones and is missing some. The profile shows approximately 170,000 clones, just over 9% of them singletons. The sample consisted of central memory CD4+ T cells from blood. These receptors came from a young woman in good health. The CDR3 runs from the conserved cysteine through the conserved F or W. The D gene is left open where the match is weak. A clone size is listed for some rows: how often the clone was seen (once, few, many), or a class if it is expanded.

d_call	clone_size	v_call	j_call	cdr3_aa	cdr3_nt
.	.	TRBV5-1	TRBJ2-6	CASSYTSGANVLTF	TGCGCCAGCAGCTACACCTCTGGGGCCAACGTCCTGACTTTC
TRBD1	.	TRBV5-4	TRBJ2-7	CASSRDSSSYEQYF	TGTGCCAGCAGCAGGGACAGCAGCTCCTACGAGCAGTACTTC
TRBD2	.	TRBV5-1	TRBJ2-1	CASSKAGGRYNEQFF	TGCGCCAGCAGCAAAGCGGGAGGAAGGTACAATGAGCAGTTCTTC
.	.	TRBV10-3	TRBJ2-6	CAISAQVVGANVLTF	TGTGCCATCAGTGCTCAGGTTGTCGGGGCCAACGTCCTGACTTTC
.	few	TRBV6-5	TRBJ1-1	CASSYTRGELNTEAFF	TGTGCCAGCAGTTACACCCGGGGGGAATTGAACACTGAAGCTTTCTTT
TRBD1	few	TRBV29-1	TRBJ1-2	CSSEGIDRDYGYTF	TGCAGCTCTGAAGGAATAGACAGGGACTATGGCTACACCTTC
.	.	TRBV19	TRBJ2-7	CASSRSYEQYF	TGTGCCAGTTCGCGCTCCTACGAGCAGTACTTC
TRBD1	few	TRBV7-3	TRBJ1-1	CASSPTPGTGFLLGAF	TGTGCCAGCAGCCCCACACCCGGGACAGGGTTCTTGTTGGGTGCCTTT
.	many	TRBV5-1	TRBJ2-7	CASSLDSQSYEQYF	TGCGCCAGCAGCTTGGACAGCCAGTCCTACGAGCAGTACTTC
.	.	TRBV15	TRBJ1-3	CATSRDRGSSGNTIYF	TGTGCCACCAGCAGAGATAGAGGGAGCTCTGGAAACACCATATATTTT
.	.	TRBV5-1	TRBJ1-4	CASSRHRENEKLFF	TGCGCCAGCAGCCGCCACAGGGAGAATGAAAAACTGTTTTTT
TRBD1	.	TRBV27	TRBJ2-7	CASSFGTGSPYEQYF	TGTGCCAGCAGTTTTGGGACAGGGAGTCCCTACGAGCAGTACTTC
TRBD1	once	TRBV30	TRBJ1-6	CAWSLGQGGNSPLHF	TGTGCCTGGAGTCTCGGACAGGGTGGTAATTCACCCCTCCACTTT
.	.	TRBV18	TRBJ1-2	CASSPMAGQNYGYTF	TGTGCCAGCTCACCAATGGCAGGGCAAAACTATGGCTACACCTTC
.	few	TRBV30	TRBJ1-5	CAWSDQGGQPQHF	TGTGCCTGGAGTGACCAGGGCGGACAGCCCCAGCATTTT
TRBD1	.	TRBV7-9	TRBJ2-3	CASSPDRVMDTQYF	TGTGCCAGCAGCCCGGACAGGGTTATGGATACGCAGTATTTT
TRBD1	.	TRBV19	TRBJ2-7	CASSKKRTGFDEQYF	TGTGCCAGTAGTAAAAAGAGGACAGGGTTTGACGAGCAGTACTTC
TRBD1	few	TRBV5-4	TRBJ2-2	CASSLDRGSRELFF	TGTGCCAGCAGCTTGGACAGGGGGTCCAGGGAGCTGTTTTTT
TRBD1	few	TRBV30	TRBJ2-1	CAWSVSRGRRSYNEQFF	TGTGCCTGGAGTGTTTCCAGGGGGAGAAGGTCCTACAATGAGCAGTTCTTC
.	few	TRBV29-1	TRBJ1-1	CSSLRGGDTFF	TGCAGCAGCCTCAGGGGAGGGGATACTTTCTTT